This T cell receptor beta chain was obtained from a study of blood T cell repertoires in COVID-19. As originally analysed: The authors estimated nucleated cell counts from reference gene primer amplification. The protocol was immunoSEQ multiplex PCR, while the TCRdb copy is restricted to in-frame clones and leaves out a portion. The V and J calls and the clone size are those of that table, but D and trimming were determined from the DNA. This repertoire shows around 280,000 clones, roughly nine tenths found once; its top ten account for about 5.7%. Participants spanned ages roughly 18 to 90 years and resided in 20 to 30 US areas. Categorization into cohorts depended on clinical history that participants reported. The CDR3 length is 12 residues. V lost 6 bases, J lost 6 bases, and 9 bases lay in between. The germline CDR1 and CDR2 sequences are SNHLY and FYNNEI.

Specimen: PBMCs or T cells enriched from blood (not recorded which). This receptor was obtained from a woman between 40 and 50 years old who had recovered from COVID-19. The rearrangement uses TRBV2 and TRBJ1-5, with D perhaps TRBD1 (6 bases). The CDR3 sequence is CASRDSSQPQHF. CDR3 in DNA: TGTGCCAGCAGGGACAGCTCTCAGCCCCAGCATTTT.